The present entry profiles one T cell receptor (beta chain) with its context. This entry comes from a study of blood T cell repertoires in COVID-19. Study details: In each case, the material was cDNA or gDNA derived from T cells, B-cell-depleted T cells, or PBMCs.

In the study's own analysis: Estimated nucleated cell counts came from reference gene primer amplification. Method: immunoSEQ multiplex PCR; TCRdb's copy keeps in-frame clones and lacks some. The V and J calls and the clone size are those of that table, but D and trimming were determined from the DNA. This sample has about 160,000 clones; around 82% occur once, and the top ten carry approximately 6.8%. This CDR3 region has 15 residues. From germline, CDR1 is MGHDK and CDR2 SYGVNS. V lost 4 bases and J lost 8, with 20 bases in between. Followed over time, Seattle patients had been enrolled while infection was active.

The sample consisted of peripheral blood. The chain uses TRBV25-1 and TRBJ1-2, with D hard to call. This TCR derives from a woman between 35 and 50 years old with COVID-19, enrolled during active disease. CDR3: CASSAAAGSPGGYTF. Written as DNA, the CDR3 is TGTGCCAGCAGTGCCGCGGCGGGGTCCCCAGGAGGCTACACCTTC.